This TCR beta chain is drawn from a study of cytomegalovirus exposure and HLA in healthy donors. Trimming at V came to 0 bases and at J to 7 bases, leaving 8 bases not matched to a gene. The CDR3 runs 16 residues. Germline lookup yields CDR1 MNHNS and CDR2 SASEGT. This PCR relied on a set of 60 Vbeta primers and 13 Jbeta primers. The table came from immunoSEQ multiplex PCR; TCRdb's copy has only in-frame clones and leaves some out. The sample lists roughly 140,000 clones, roughly 80% occurring once. The sample comprised PBMCs. This clonotype originated in a female donor in good health and CMV-seronegative. This rearrangement joins TRBV6-1 to TRBJ2-7; TRBD2 matches at 11 bases. This chain's CDR3 is CASSEAQLAGAVEQYF. As DNA, the CDR3 is TGTGCCAGCAGTGAAGCGCAACTAGCGGGAGCTGTGGAGCAGTACTTC.